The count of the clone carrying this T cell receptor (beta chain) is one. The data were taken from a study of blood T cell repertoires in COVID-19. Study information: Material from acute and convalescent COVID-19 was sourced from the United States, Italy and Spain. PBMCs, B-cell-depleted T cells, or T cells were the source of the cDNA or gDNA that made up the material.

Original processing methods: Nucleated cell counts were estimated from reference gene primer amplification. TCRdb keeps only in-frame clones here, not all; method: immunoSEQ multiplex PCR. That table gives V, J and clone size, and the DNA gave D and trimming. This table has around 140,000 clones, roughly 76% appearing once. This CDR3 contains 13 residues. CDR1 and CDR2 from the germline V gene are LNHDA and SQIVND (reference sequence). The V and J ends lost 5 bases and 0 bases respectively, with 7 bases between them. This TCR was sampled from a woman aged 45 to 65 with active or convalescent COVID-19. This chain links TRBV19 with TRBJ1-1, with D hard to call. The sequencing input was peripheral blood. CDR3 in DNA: TGTGCCAGTAGTCTACTCATGAACACTGAAGCTTTCTTT. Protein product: CASSLLMNTEAFF.